This TCR beta chain came from a study of blood T cell repertoires in COVID-19. Study-level information: Acute and convalescent COVID-19 samples came from the United States, Italy and Spain. Sources were T cells, B-cell-depleted T cells, or PBMCs; the material itself was cDNA or gDNA.

In the original analysis: Reference gene primer amplification yielded estimated nucleated cell counts. Clones were sequenced by immunoSEQ multiplex PCR, and TCRdb holds only the in-frame ones, with some missing. The V and J calls and clone size were taken over from that table, and D and trimming were inferred from the DNA. The table shows 40,000 to 45,000 clones, with roughly nine tenths occurring only once. V gave up 4 bases and J gave up 0 bases, with 13 bases separating them. CDR3 length: 14 amino acids. The germline V gene encodes CDR1 GTSNPN and CDR2 SVGIG (reference sequence). Sequences were obtained from peripheral blood. This clonotype originated in a human donor in a cohort sampled during active COVID-19. The V and J genes are TRBV30 and TRBJ2-7; TRBD2 is a possible D gene (6 bases). CDR3 sequence reads: CAWTGWDFSYEQYF. The CDR3 nucleotides are TGTGCCTGGACAGGGTGGGACTTCTCCTACGAGCAGTACTTC.